The 15 T cell receptor beta chains listed next were all sequenced from one sample in a study of somatic mutations in cytotoxic T cells in rheumatoid arthritis. Sequencing was performed with immunoSEQ multiplex PCR; in TCRdb, only in-frame clones are kept and a portion is missing. This sample has some 18,000 clones, with 65% to 80% found just once. What was sequenced was CD8+ T cells sorted from blood. All receptors derive from an adult with rheumatoid arthritis.

The chain uses TRBV5-6 and TRBJ2-7, with D possibly TRBD1 on 6 matching bases. The V gene's germline CDR1 is SGHDT and CDR2 YYEEEE. The CDR3 is 12 amino acids. The V gene lost 2 bases and the J gene lost 6 bases, with 9 bases spanning the gap. CDR3 amino acids: CASSLGTTEQYF. CDR3 nucleotide sequence: TGTGCCAGCAGCTTAGGGACAACCGAGCAGTACTTC.

V usage is TRBV15 and J usage is TRBJ2-1, with TRBD1 identical over 7 bases. The CDR3 consists of 14 residues. Germline V CDR1 and CDR2: LNHNV, YYDKDF (reference sequence). The V segment lost 5 bases and the J segment 8 bases; nucleotides outside the gene matches: 9. The CDR3 loop reads CATSRNLDRDEQFF. DNA of the CDR3: TGTGCCACCAGCCGAAATTTAGACAGGGATGAGCAGTTCTTC.

The sample holds a few counts of this clone. The gene calls are TRBV13 and TRBJ1-1; 7 bases are shared with TRBD1. The CDR3 is 15 amino acids. The V gene end was trimmed by 3 bases and the J gene end by 0 bases; junction bases not matched to a gene: 4. CDR1 is PRHDT, CDR2 FYEKMQ, per germline (reference sequence). In DNA, the CDR3 is TGTGCCAGCAGCTTTCTAGGGGGCCTGAACACTGAAGCTTTCTTT. This gives the protein CASSFLGGLNTEAFF.

The rearrangement uses TRBV10-2 and TRBJ2-5; D is possibly TRBD1 (5 bases). The J call may be wrong; the DNA end is better matched by TRBJ2-7. In germline, CDR1 is WSHSY, CDR2 SAAADI. The CDR3 is made up of 13 amino acids. The CDR3 protein is CASSAAGSYEQYF. CDR3 sequence (DNA): TGCGCCAGCAGTGCGGCAGGGTCCTACGAGCAGTACTTC.

V is TRBV6-5 and J is TRBJ2-5, with no clear D. V shed 2 bases and J shed 3 bases, with 10 bases lying between them. Germline assignment: CDR1 MNHEY and CDR2 SVGAGI. The CDR3 runs 14 residues. The CDR3 DNA follows: TGTGCCAGCAGTTACGGTCTGGCTAAAGAGACCCAGTACTTC. Protein sequence: CASSYGLAKETQYF.

In DNA, the CDR3 is TGTGCCAGCAGCTTGTCATTATCTCCTGTGGGGCCCCCTCGGGAGCAGTACTTC. Its translation: CASSLSLSPVGPPREQYF. J is TRBJ2-7 and V is TRBV5-4, with D perhaps matching TRBD1 (5 bases). The germline V gene has CDR1 SGHNT and CDR2 YYREEE (reference sequence). CDR3 length: 18 residues. Trimming took off 1 base at V and 7 bases at J, with 27 bases between the two ends. The variable domain in full, with the rest retrieved from reference TRBV5-4 and TRBJ2-7, is ETGVTQSPTHLIKTRGQQVTLRCSSQSGHNTVSWYQQALGQGPQFIFQYYREEENGRGNFPPRFSGLQFPNYSSELNVNALELDDSALYLCASSLSLSPVGPPREQYFGPGTRLTVT.

The chain couples TRBV2 to TRBJ1-4; the match to TRBD1 covers 10 bases. There are 15 residues in the CDR3. CDR1 is SNHLY and CDR2 is FYNNEI in the germline V gene. Unmatched junction bases numbered 7, after V lost 10 bases and J lost 2 bases. The CDR3 spells CATTGGLGTNEKLFF. The CDR3 coding sequence is TGTGCCACGACAGGGGGCCTAGGGACTAATGAAAAACTGTTTTTT.

V gene TRBV9 combines with J gene TRBJ2-1, with TRBD2 as a possible D gene (6 bases). CDR1 is SGDLS, CDR2 YYNGEE, per germline. Trimming took off 7 bases at V and 6 bases at J, with 11 bases between the two ends. The CDR3 is made up of 12 amino acids. In nucleotides, the CDR3 is TGTGCCAGCGGAGGGACTTTCAATGAGCAGTTCTTC. It is translated as CASGGTFNEQFF.

The chain joins TRBV9 to TRBJ1-2; D might be TRBD1 (5 bases). V shed 3 bases and J shed 4 bases, with 19 bases lying between them. The germline gives CDR1 SGDLS, CDR2 YYNGEE. This CDR3 is built from 16 residues. The CDR3: CASSDYPDGGIYGYTF. DNA of the CDR3: TGTGCCAGCAGCGACTATCCGGACGGGGGAATCTATGGCTACACCTTC.

This chain links TRBV10-3 with TRBJ2-7; D is uncertain. Germline CDR1 reads ENHRY; CDR2 reads SYGVKD. The V gene lost 0 bases and the J gene lost 4 bases, with 4 bases spanning the gap. The CDR3 has 12 residues. The CDR3 region has the DNA TGTGCCATCAGTGAGTCTGGGTACGAGCAGTACTTC. Residues: CAISESGYEQYF.

J is TRBJ2-3 and V is TRBV9; 8 nucleotides align to TRBD1. This CDR3 comprises 16 residues. Germline CDR1 reads SGDLS; CDR2 reads YYNGEE. The V segment lost 4 bases and the J segment 1 base; nucleotides outside the gene matches: 8. CDR3 bases: TGTGCCAGCAGCCCCCGACAGGGGAGCGGCACAGATACGCAGTATTTT. Its protein product is CASSPRQGSGTDTQYF.

This clone has just a few counts. V is TRBV27 and J is TRBJ1-6, with D possibly being TRBD1 (5 bases). Germline-derived CDR1 and CDR2 are MNHEY and SMNVEV (reference sequence). With 10 bases removed from V and 14 bases from J, the gap between germline ends came to 21 bases. The CDR3 loop spans 13 amino acids. The CDR3 region has the DNA TGTGCCACAACTGGGGCAGGAGGATTCACCCTCCACTTT. Encoded protein: CATTGAGGFTLHF.

This chain links TRBV19 with TRBJ1-2, with no clear D. From germline, CDR1 is LNHDA and CDR2 SQIVND (reference sequence). The V end was cut by 4 bases, the J end by 2 bases, with 11 bases between. The CDR3 is 14 residues long. The CDR3 nucleotides read TGTGCCAGTAGTACCCTCGAGGACAACTATGGCTACACCTTC. This translates into CASSTLEDNYGYTF. Based on the CDR3 plus reference TRBV19 and TRBJ1-2, the full variable domain is DGGITQSPKYLFRKEGQNVTLSCEQNLNHDAMYWYRQDPGQGLRLIYYSQIVNDFQKGDIAEGYSVSREKKESFPLTVTSAQKNPTAFYLCASSTLEDNYGYTFGSGTRLTVV.

The chain carries TRBV7-3 and TRBJ1-2, with D perhaps TRBD1 (5 bases). Germline CDR1 reads SGHTA; CDR2 reads FQGTGA. This CDR3 has 14 residues. V was shortened by 3 bases and J by 6 bases, with 14 bases between the two germline ends. The DNA of the CDR3 is TGTGCCAGCAGCTTCGCACGGCAGGGTCATGGCTACACCTTC. It yields the protein CASSFARQGHGYTF.

The chain joins TRBV30 to TRBJ2-1; possibly TRBD1 or TRBD2 for D (5 bases each). The V gene's germline CDR1 is GTSNPN and CDR2 SVGIG (reference sequence). Deletions cut 0 bases from V and 5 bases from J, with 11 bases between. CDR3 length equals 14 residues. In nucleotides, the CDR3 is TGTGCCTGGAGTGTAGGGACGGGCCACAATGAGCAGTTCTTC. It yields the protein CAWSVGTGHNEQFF.